A single sample is the source of the 8 T cell receptor beta chains below, sequenced in a study of human T cells and chemical hapten exposure. TCRdb re-called the RACE reads through MiXCR, storing one row per CDR3 protein. The profile shows about 160,000 distinct CDR3 sequences, about a quarter of them singletons. Time point described: patch test 3, about 24 weeks after DPC sensitization. Indicated treatment: therapeutic diphenylcyclopropenone sensitization with weekly scalp DPC. The source material was whole blood, sampled in connection with sensitization to the hapten diphenylcyclopropenone (DPC). The receptors here all came from a woman aged 18 to 35 with alopecia areata. Some clones in this sample may be carry-over from other donors' samples.

This chain uses TRBV7-2 with TRBJ1-1, with D hard to call. This CDR3 region has 13 residues. Germline V gene data show CDR1 as SGHTA and CDR2 as FQGNSA. Trimming cost V 5 bases and J 3 bases, with 10 bases left between them. Written as DNA, the CDR3 is TGTGCCAGCAGCCCGAGGACGTACACTGAAGCTTTCTTT. The encoded protein is CASSPRTYTEAFF.

This clonotype was seen a few times. The chain joins TRBV11-2 to TRBJ2-7; 10 bases align to TRBD1. J lost 6 bases, V lost 6 bases, and 5 bases had no gene match. CDR3 size: 13 residues. Germline lookup yields CDR1 SGHAT and CDR2 FQNNGV. As DNA, the CDR3 is TGTGCCAGCAGTGCAAGACAGGGGGCCGAGCAGTACTTC. This encodes CASSARQGAEQYF.

This clonotype was detected a few times. The chain carries TRBV4-1 and TRBJ2-5; TRBD2 matches at 13 bases. Germline V gene data show CDR1 as MGHRA and CDR2 as YSYEKL. J gave up 7 bases and V 2 bases, and 1 base lay outside the gene matches. The CDR3 has 14 amino acids. CDR3: CASSQRLAGGTQYF. The CDR3, as DNA: TGCGCCAGCAGCCAAAGACTAGCGGGAGGGACCCAGTACTTC.

The genes are TRBV7-2 and TRBJ2-7, with 7 positions matching TRBD2. V lost 1 base and J lost 3; bases outside the gene matches: 3. The CDR3 is 14 residues long. Germline V lookup: CDR1 SGHTA, CDR2 FQGNSA. The DNA of the CDR3 is TGTGCCAGCAGCTTAGGACTAGCCTTCTACGAGCAGTACTTC. It codes for CASSLGLAFYEQYF. Complete variable domain (other parts from reference TRBV7-2 and TRBJ2-7): GAGVSQSPSNKVTEKGKDVELRCDPISGHTALYWYRQSLGQGLEFLIYFQGNSAPDKSGLPSDRFSAERTGGSVSTLTIQRTQQEDSAVYLCASSLGLAFYEQYFGPGTRLTVT.

The DNA for the CDR3 is TGTGCCACCCGACTCTCAGGCGGCTACGAGCAGTACTTC. It encodes CATRLSGGYEQYF. The rearrangement joins TRBV2 to TRBJ2-7, with D hard to call. Trimming left V 10 bases short and J 3 bases short, with 16 bases between. This CDR3 is built from 13 residues. Germline V CDR1 and CDR2: SNHLY, FYNNEI. Complete variable domain (other parts from reference TRBV2 and TRBJ2-7): EPEVTQTPSHQVTQMGQEVILRCVPISNHLYFYWYRQILGQKVEFLVSFYNNEISEKSEIFDDQFSVERPDGSNFTLKIRSTKLEDSAMYFCATRLSGGYEQYFGPGTRLTVT.

The CDR3 region is CASSVDRGVAEAFF. The CDR3 region has the DNA TGCGCCAGCAGCGTGGACAGGGGTGTCGCTGAAGCTTTCTTT. V gene TRBV5-1 combines with J gene TRBJ1-1, with 9 bases aligning to TRBD1. With 4 bases clipped from V and 6 bases from J, the junction kept 7 bases outside the gene matches. This CDR3 region has 14 residues. Germline-derived CDR1 and CDR2 are SGHRS and YFSETQ.

The chain carries TRBV4-2 and TRBJ1-1; no definite D call. The V and J ends lost 6 bases and 0 bases respectively, with 8 bases between them. The CDR3 has 13 amino acids. Germline CDR1 is LGHNA and CDR2 is YNFKEQ. Here the CDR3 DNA reads TGTGCCAGCAGAAACGGGATGAACACTGAAGCTTTCTTT. Protein: CASRNGMNTEAFF.

The J gene is TRBJ2-1, the V gene TRBV4-2, with 13 bases fitting TRBD2. The CDR3 totals 15 residues. Germline-derived CDR1 and CDR2 are LGHNA and YNFKEQ. V shed 4 bases, J shed 8 bases, and the junction held 5 bases outside the gene matches. The CDR3: CASSPRTSGSDEQFF. The CDR3 DNA follows: TGTGCCAGCAGCCCGCGGACTAGCGGGAGTGATGAGCAGTTCTTC.